A selection of T cell receptor beta chains follows, all from one sample in a study of T-cell reconstitution after alpha-beta-depleted transplantation in children. TCRdb recomputed calls from the PCR reads with MiXCR, one row per CDR3 protein. The sample has approximately 650,000 distinct CDR3 sequences; around 13% are singletons. Specimen: PBMCs, collected before TCRalphabeta/CD19-depleted stem cell transplant. These receptors were taken from a girl aged 2 to 9 with congenital amegakaryocytic thrombocytopenia, due to receive a stem cell transplant. Each CDR3 is given with its conserved first and last residue. The D gene is left open where the match is weak. Rows give clone size only sometimes, using once, few, many, or a class for an expanded clone.

d_call j_call v_call clone_size cdr3_aa cdr3_nt
NA TRBJ2-5 TRBV3-1 NA CASSQGGASDQQETQYF TGTGCCAGCAGCCAAGGGGGGGCTAGCGATCAACAAGAGACCCAGTACTTC
TRBD2 TRBJ2-5 TRBV20-1 few CSARDLGLAGKETQYF TGCAGTGCTAGAGATCTGGGGTTAGCGGGGAAAGAGACCCAGTACTTC
NA TRBJ2-7 TRBV7-8 few CASSLPTGNERDDTYEQYF TGTGCCAGCAGCCTACCGACAGGGAATGAGCGGGATGACACCTACGAGCAGTACTTC
NA TRBJ1-1 TRBV2 NA CASSIEAFF TGTGCCAGCTCAATTGAAGCTTTCTTT
NA TRBJ1-4 TRBV12-3/TRBV12-4 many CASTREGEKLFF TGTGCCAGCACCCGCGAAGGTGAAAAACTGTTTTTT
NA TRBJ1-1 TRBV12-3/TRBV12-4 few CASSLLEAFF TGTGCCAGCAGTTTATTAGAAGCTTTCTTT
TRBD2 TRBJ2-7 TRBV3-1 NA CASSQEGLARYF TGTGCCAGCAGCCAAGAGGGACTAGCCAGGTACTTC
TRBD2 TRBJ2-1 TRBV29-1 many CSVDGLAGVGSYNEQFF TGCAGCGTTGACGGACTAGCGGGAGTTGGCTCCTACAATGAGCAGTTCTTC
TRBD2 TRBJ2-5 TRBV5-4 NA CAIGLAARGETQYF TGTGCCATCGGACTAGCGGCGCGGGGAGAGACCCAGTACTTC
NA TRBJ2-3 TRBV5-1 many CASSLDIAGATQYF TGCGCCAGCAGCTTGGATATCGCAGGGGCCACGCAGTATTTT
NA TRBJ2-1 TRBV9 many CASSPPNFGGGGNEQFF TGTGCCAGCAGCCCGCCCAATTTTGGGGGCGGCGGCAATGAGCAGTTCTTC
NA TRBJ2-3 TRBV5-1 many CASSSGTPSTDTQYF TGCGCCAGCAGCTCAGGGACACCGAGCACAGATACGCAGTATTTT
NA TRBJ2-1 TRBV10-2 NA CASSENIGERTSYNEQFF TGCGCCAGCAGTGAGAATATCGGTGAGAGGACCTCCTACAATGAGCAGTTCTTC
TRBD1 TRBJ2-1 TRBV12-3/TRBV12-4 few CASSLIPTGSNEQFF TGTGCCAGCAGTCTTATCCCGACAGGGAGCAATGAGCAGTTCTTC
NA TRBJ2-2 TRBV5-1 many CASRRGGHGTGELFF TGCGCCAGCAGAAGGGGCGGGCACGGAACCGGGGAGCTGTTTTTT
TRBD1 TRBJ2-7 TRBV7-9 many CASSEGQLYEQYF TGTGCCAGCAGCGAGGGACAGCTCTACGAGCAGTACTTC
TRBD2 TRBJ2-7 TRBV7-8 many CASSTRLAAYEQYF TGTGCCAGCAGCACCCGACTAGCGGCGTACGAGCAGTACTTC
NA TRBJ1-2 TRBV12-3/TRBV12-4 many CASTYNPGYGYTF TGTGCCAGCACCTACAATCCGGGGTATGGCTACACCTTC
NA TRBJ2-7 TRBV7-6 many CASSPGVGSNYEQYF TGTGCCAGCAGCCCTGGGGTTGGGTCTAACTACGAGCAGTACTTC
TRBD2 TRBJ2-1 TRBV12-3/TRBV12-4 NA CASSLIGTSGTNEQFF TGTGCCAGCAGTTTAATCGGGACTAGCGGAACTAATGAGCAGTTCTTC
TRBD2 TRBJ2-1 TRBV30 few CAWSVSLAGLQFF TGTGCCTGGAGTGTATCCCTAGCGGGACTCCAGTTCTTC
TRBD2 TRBJ2-2 TRBV4-1 many CASSQNMGLAGAVGELFF TGCGCCAGCAGCCAAAACATGGGACTAGCGGGAGCGGTCGGGGAGCTGTTTTTT
NA TRBJ2-1 TRBV27 NA CASSIRRHFNSYNEQFF TGTGCCAGCTCAATACGACGGCACTTCAACTCCTACAATGAGCAGTTCTTC
TRBD1 TRBJ1-5 TRBV12-3/TRBV12-4 many CASRATGASNQPQHF TGTGCCAGCAGGGCGACAGGGGCAAGCAATCAGCCCCAGCATTTT
NA TRBJ2-2 TRBV29-1 many CSVLGRAGPNTGELFF TGCAGCGTTTTAGGTCGAGCGGGTCCGAACACCGGGGAGCTGTTTTTT
TRBD2 TRBJ2-7 TRBV7-6 NA CASSYGTSGSTSSYEQYF TGTGCCAGCAGTTACGGGACTAGCGGGAGTACGAGCTCCTACGAGCAGTACTTC
NA TRBJ2-7 TRBV9 few CASSVGTLGVYEQYF TGTGCCAGCAGCGTGGGGACCCTCGGGGTGTACGAGCAGTACTTC
TRBD2 TRBJ2-3 TRBV20-1 many CSAPYSGISDTQYF TGCAGTGCCCCCTATAGCGGGATATCTGATACGCAGTATTTT
NA TRBJ2-7 TRBV20-1 many CSARSLTYEQYF TGCAGTGCTAGGTCGTTAACCTACGAGCAGTACTTC
NA TRBJ2-1 TRBV20-1 many CSAEYRSQGGNEQFF TGCAGTGCCGAGTACCGATCCCAAGGGGGCAATGAGCAGTTCTTC
TRBD1 TRBJ1-2 TRBV29-1 NA CSVNRGRSGYTF TGCAGCGTCAACAGGGGGCGAAGTGGCTACACCTTC
TRBD1 TRBJ2-7 TRBV5-1 many CASSFVGQGPYEQYF TGCGCCAGCAGCTTTGTCGGACAGGGACCCTACGAGCAGTACTTC
TRBD2 TRBJ2-1 TRBV6-5 many CASSYRTSVLDEQFF TGTGCCAGCAGTTACCGGACTAGCGTACTTGATGAGCAGTTCTTC
TRBD1 TRBJ2-7 TRBV5-1 few CASNSGTGRYEQYF TGCGCCAGCAATTCTGGGACAGGGCGCTACGAGCAGTACTTC
NA TRBJ2-3 TRBV18 NA CASSTLGHKGDTQYF TGTGCCAGCTCAACACTAGGTCACAAGGGAGATACGCAGTATTTT
NA TRBJ1-1 TRBV30 few CAWRRLNTEAFF TGTGCCTGGAGACGTTTGAACACTGAAGCTTTCTTT
NA TRBJ1-3 TRBV18 few CASSRPGTFLSDNTIYF TGTGCCAGCTCACGTCCCGGGACATTTCTCAGCGACAACACCATATATTTT
TRBD1 TRBJ1-2 TRBV5-1 many CASSLPGGAGIGGYTF TGCGCCAGCAGCTTACCAGGGGGCGCGGGTATCGGAGGCTACACCTTC
NA TRBJ1-1 TRBV5-1 many CASGLTGSEGEAFF TGCGCCAGCGGACTCACAGGGTCTGAGGGTGAAGCTTTCTTT
NA TRBJ2-1 TRBV20-1 many CSANLGTVNEQFF TGCAGTGCTAACCTGGGGACGGTCAATGAGCAGTTCTTC
NA TRBJ2-7 TRBV12-3/TRBV12-4 many CASSWGWGDYEQYF TGTGCCAGCAGTTGGGGATGGGGGGACTACGAGCAGTACTTC
TRBD2 TRBJ2-7 TRBV20-1 NA CSAGLNYEQYF TGCAGTGCGGGACTAAACTACGAGCAGTACTTC
NA TRBJ1-6 TRBV12-3/TRBV12-4 many CASSPPYNSPLHF TGTGCCAGCAGCCCACCCTATAATTCACCCCTCCACTTT
NA TRBJ2-7 TRBV18 few CASSQQADRGDEQYF TGTGCCAGCTCACAACAGGCGGACCGCGGGGACGAGCAGTACTTC
NA TRBJ1-1 TRBV12-3/TRBV12-4 few CASVPGLMNTEAFF TGTGCCAGCGTCCCGGGATTAATGAACACTGAAGCTTTCTTT
TRBD1 TRBJ1-2 TRBV5-4 few CASSWNRGEFYGYTF TGTGCCAGCAGCTGGAACAGGGGAGAATTCTATGGCTACACCTTC
TRBD2 TRBJ2-1 TRBV7-8 many CASSLESSGYNEQFF TGTGCCAGCAGCTTAGAATCTAGCGGTTACAATGAGCAGTTCTTC
NA TRBJ2-7 TRBV2 many CAGDRLETGEQYF TGTGCCGGCGATCGACTAGAGACTGGCGAGCAGTACTTC
NA TRBJ2-5 TRBV5-1 many CASSFTGQQETQYF TGCGCCAGCAGCTTTACTGGACAGCAAGAGACCCAGTACTTC
NA TRBJ2-2 TRBV5-1 many CASSLLQTSGELFF TGCGCCAGCAGCTTACTCCAAACTTCCGGGGAGCTGTTTTTT
TRBD1 TRBJ2-3 TRBV12-3/TRBV12-4 many CASSSGQGAKDTQYF TGTGCCAGCAGTTCGGGACAGGGGGCAAAAGATACGCAGTATTTT